The 6 T cell receptor beta chains below all came from one sample that was sequenced in a study of T cell responses to AZD1222 COVID-19 vaccine. Libraries were prepared by immunoSEQ multiplex PCR; TCRdb keeps only in-frame clonotypes and omits some of them. The sample shows some 200,000 clones, more than 70% of them seen only once. The sequencing used peripheral blood, collected 28 days after the second AZD1222 dose. These TCRs come from an adult who received the AZD1222 COVID-19 vaccine.

In this sample, this clone turned up once. This sequence joins TRBV4-3 and TRBJ2-2, with D possibly being TRBD1 (5 bases). The CDR3 contains 15 residues. Trimming shortened V by 4 bases and J by 6 bases, and 15 bases separated the two germline ends. From germline, CDR1 is LGHNA and CDR2 YSLEER. As DNA, the CDR3 is TGCGCCAGCAGCCCGACGAAAGGGGTCCCCGGGGAGCTGTTTTTT. This translates into CASSPTKGVPGELFF.

The rearrangement links TRBV10-3 to TRBJ2-1; TRBD2 might be the D (5 bases). V was clipped by 3 bases and J by 6 bases, with 12 bases between them. The CDR3 has 14 amino acids. In germline, CDR1 is ENHRY, CDR2 SYGVKD. CDR3 nucleotides: TGTGCCATCAGTGACGGTGGAGGTCTCAATGAGCAGTTCTTC. Translation: CAISDGGGLNEQFF.

The chain employs TRBV18 and TRBJ2-7; no reliable D call. Trimming took off 6 bases at V and 4 bases at J, with 10 bases between the two ends. Germline values: CDR1 KGHSH, CDR2 LQKENI. This CDR3 has 12 amino acids. The CDR3 sequence: CASSPADYEQYF. In DNA form, the CDR3 reads TGTGCCAGCTCCCCCGCGGATTACGAGCAGTACTTC.

The V gene is TRBV24-1, the J gene TRBJ1-2, with TRBD1 matching over 11 bases. CDR1 and CDR2 from the germline V gene are KGHDR and SFDVKD. V shed 4 bases and J 8 bases; nucleotides not matched to a gene: 5. The CDR3 is 14 residues long. CDR3 in DNA: TGTGCCACCAGTGAACCCGGGACAGGGGGAGGCTACACCTTC. Protein sequence: CATSEPGTGGGYTF.

The chain carries TRBV29-1 and TRBJ1-1; 9 bases are shared with TRBD1. Germline V gene data show CDR1 as SQVTM and CDR2 as ANQGSEA. CDR3 length equals 15 residues. The trim removed 1 base at V and 11 bases at J, leaving 14 bases unmatched. The CDR3 DNA reads TGCAGCGTTGAAGGAGTAGGAGGACAGGGGATTGGGGCTTTCTTT. It translates to CSVEGVGGQGIGAFF.

The J gene is TRBJ2-1, the V gene TRBV28; 8 positions match TRBD2. Germline CDR1 reads MDHEN; CDR2 reads SYDVKM. With V trimmed by 11 bases and J by 2 bases, 8 bases remained unmatched. This CDR3 region has 14 residues. The CDR3 DNA follows: TGTGCCTGGTGCGGGGGGAGGCCCTACAATGAGCAGTTCTTC. Its translation: CAWCGGRPYNEQFF.